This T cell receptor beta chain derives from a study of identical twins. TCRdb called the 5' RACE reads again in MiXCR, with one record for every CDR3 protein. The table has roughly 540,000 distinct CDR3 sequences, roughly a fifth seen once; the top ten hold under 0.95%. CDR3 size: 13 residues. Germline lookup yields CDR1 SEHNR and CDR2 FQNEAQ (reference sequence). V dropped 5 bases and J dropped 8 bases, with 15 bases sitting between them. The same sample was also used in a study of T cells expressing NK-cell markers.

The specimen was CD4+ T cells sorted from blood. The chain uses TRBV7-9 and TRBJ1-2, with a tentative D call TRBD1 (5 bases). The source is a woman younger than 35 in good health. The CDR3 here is CASSRVTGPGYTF. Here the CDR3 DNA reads TGTGCCAGCAGCCGAGTCACGGGGCCCGGCTACACCTTC.